This section outlines one T cell receptor beta chain sequence together with its context. Its target is unknown. This sample was included in a study of T-cell memory formation after mild COVID-19. Findings of the study overall: Day 15 to 85 contracting clones showed balanced CD4/CD8; later expanders leaned CD4+. The authors did not confirm SARS-CoV-2 specificity of second-wave clones peaking day 37.

TCRdb re-derived calls from the 5' RACE reads in MiXCR, one entry per CDR3 protein. Of under 450,000 distinct CDR3 sequences in the sample, more than 20% were seen once. The CDR3 extends over 14 amino acids. V was trimmed by 6 bases and J by 5 bases, leaving 17 bases between them. Germline V gene data show CDR1 as SGHRS and CDR2 as YFSETQ. Material for sequencing was PBMCs or a T cell subset sorted from them (not recorded which). This chain joins TRBV5-1 and TRBJ2-5, with D unresolved. This TCR derives from a man aged 18-30 years who had mild COVID-19 (a few samples of this study predate the infection). Cell type and time point are not known. In nucleotides, the CDR3 is TGCGCCAGCACCCCGAGTCCCCAAGGCGAGACCCAGTACTTC. Amino acids: CASTPSPQGETQYF. The full variable domain, its missing parts supplied by reference TRBV5-1 and TRBJ2-5, is KAGVTQTPRYLIKTRGQQVTLSCSPISGHRSVSWYQQTPGQGLQFLFEYFSETQRNKGNFPGRFSGRQFSNSRSEMNVSTLELGDSALYLCASTPSPQGETQYFGPGTRLLVL.